The 24 T cell receptor beta chains listed next were all sequenced from one sample in a study of blood T cell repertoires in COVID-19 (TCRdb year 2020). Preparation of the library involved the immunoSEQ multiplex PCR assay. TCRdb obtained this table from immuneACCESS and retained in-frame rearrangements with V and J assigned. These tables miss some clones; where compared with another copy, unresolved V genes account for less than half of the shortfall, and the remainder is unexplained. Within this sample are about 140,000 clones, with approximately 88% of them counted one time only. The top ten clones comprise about 4.7% of the sample. What was sequenced was peripheral blood. The receptor set was obtained from a human donor in a cohort sampled during active COVID-19.

The rearrangement uses TRBV7-9 and TRBJ1-4, with TRBD1 matching 7 bases. With V trimmed by 1 base and J by 8 bases, 7 bases remained unmatched. This CDR3 is built from 15 residues. Looked up from germline, CDR1 is SEHNR and CDR2 is FQNEAQ (reference sequence). The DNA for the CDR3 is TGTGCCAGCAGCTTAGAAAGGGGGCTGGGAGAAAAACTGTTTTTT. Translation gives CASSLERGLGEKLFF. Variable domain in full (rest from reference TRBV7-9 and TRBJ1-4): DTGVSQNPRHKITKRGQNVTFRCDPISEHNRLYWYRQTLGQGPEFLTYFQNEAQLEKSRLLSDRFSAERPKGSFSTLEIQRTEQGDSAMYLCASSLERGLGEKLFFGSGTQLSVL.

In its sample, this clone was seen a few times. The genes are TRBV7-9 and TRBJ1-6, with 9 bases identical to TRBD1. Germline V gene data show CDR1 as SEHNR and CDR2 as FQNEAQ (reference sequence). This CDR3 comprises 17 residues. After removal of 5 bases from V and 0 bases from J, the junction contained 5 bases not matched to a gene. CDR3 bases: TGTGCCAGCAGCACGACAGGGGGAAGCTCCTATAATTCACCCCTCCACTTT. As protein: CASSTTGGSSYNSPLHF.

The V and J genes are TRBV7-3 and TRBJ2-2; TRBD2 aligns across 7 bases. The length of the CDR3 is 16 residues. Germline loops: CDR1 SGHTA, CDR2 FQGTGA. V shed 3 bases and J 5 bases; nucleotides not matched to a gene: 9. CDR3 coding DNA: TGTGCCAGCAGCTTGGAGGGAGGGCCGGTGACCGGGGAGCTGTTTTTT. Translating gives CASSLEGGPVTGELFF.

The rearrangement links TRBV19 to TRBJ2-1; the match to TRBD2 covers 8 bases. This CDR3 comprises 15 residues. V shed 3 bases, J shed 2 bases, and the junction held 3 bases outside the gene matches. Germline V lookup: CDR1 LNHDA, CDR2 SQIVND (reference sequence). The CDR3 sequence is CASSIPGGPYNEQFF. CDR3 in DNA: TGTGCCAGTAGTATTCCGGGAGGGCCCTACAATGAGCAGTTCTTC.

This sequence joins TRBV29-1 and TRBJ2-7, with 10 bases lining up with TRBD2. V shed 5 bases and J 6 bases; nucleotides not matched to a gene: 13. Germline CDR1 SQVTM, CDR2 ANQGSEA. This CDR3 is 15 amino acids long. CDR3: CSVLPSLAGAGEQYF. CDR3 in DNA: TGCAGCGTTCTGCCGAGTCTAGCGGGAGCCGGCGAGCAGTACTTC.

The chain joins TRBV28 to TRBJ1-1; tentatively, D is TRBD1 (5 bases). The CDR3 sequence is 15 residues long. Between the trimmed V and J ends, which lost 7 bases and 4 bases, there was a span of 19 bases. Per the germline V gene, CDR1 is MDHEN and CDR2 is SYDVKM. The CDR3 DNA is TGTGCCAGCACCCATCCCCCGGGGGAGACCACTGAAGCTTTCTTT. This sequence encodes CASTHPPGETTEAFF.

The chain couples TRBV5-4 to TRBJ2-3; 8 nucleotides match TRBD1. Germline V gene data show CDR1 as SGHNT and CDR2 as YYREEE (reference sequence). This CDR3 comprises 12 residues. Trimming cost V 7 bases and J 6 bases; bases outside gene matches: 4. The CDR3 spells CASAQGVDTQYF. CDR3 coding DNA: TGTGCCAGCGCACAGGGGGTGGATACGCAGTATTTT.

The DNA of the CDR3 is TGTGCCAGCAGCAAGGGTGGACTAGCGGGGAATTCCTACGAGCAGTACTTC. Translation gives CASSKGGLAGNSYEQYF. The V call is TRBV7-9, the J call TRBJ2-7; 12 nucleotides align to TRBD2. The germline V gene has CDR1 SEHNR and CDR2 FQNEAQ (reference sequence). With 5 bases clipped from V and 1 base from J, the junction kept 9 bases outside the gene matches. This CDR3 region has 17 residues. Full variable domain (outside the CDR3, taken from reference TRBV7-9 and TRBJ2-7): DTGVSQNPRHKITKRGQNVTFRCDPISEHNRLYWYRQTLGQGPEFLTYFQNEAQLEKSRLLSDRFSAERPKGSFSTLEIQRTEQGDSAMYLCASSKGGLAGNSYEQYFGPGTRLTVT.

V is TRBV28 and J is TRBJ2-7, with no clear D. V was clipped by 1 base and J by 3 bases, with 13 bases between them. The CDR3 covers 15 residues. Germline V CDR1 and CDR2: MDHEN, SYDVKM. CDR3 DNA sequence: TGTGCCAGCAGTTTATTTGCTCAGGCCTACTACGAGCAGTACTTC. This codes for CASSLFAQAYYEQYF. The full variable domain, completed using reference TRBV28 and TRBJ2-7, is DVKVTQSSRYLVKRTGEKVFLECVQDMDHENMFWYRQDPGLGLRLIYFSYDVKMKEKGDIPEGYSVSREKKERFSLILESASTNQTSMYLCASSLFAQAYYEQYFGPGTRLTVT.

The CDR3 is CATEGFEAFF. The CDR3 bases are TGTGCCACAGAGGGCTTTGAAGCTTTCTTT. The chain has TRBV28 and TRBJ1-1; D not resolved. The CDR3 spans 10 residues. V lost 10 bases, J lost 7 bases, and 10 bases lay in between. CDR1 is MDHEN and CDR2 is SYDVKM in the germline V gene.

There are a few counts of this clone. This chain links TRBV28 with TRBJ1-2; D is perhaps TRBD1 (5 bases). The CDR3 contains 13 residues. Germline assignment: CDR1 MDHEN and CDR2 SYDVKM. Trimming pared 6 bases from V and 4 bases from J, leaving 12 bases between. CDR3 protein: CASSPRGGYGYTF. CDR3 sequence (DNA): TGTGCCAGCAGCCCCCGGGGGGGCTATGGCTACACCTTC.

The V gene is TRBV3-1 (or the pseudogene TRBV3-2), the J gene TRBJ2-7; possibly TRBD2 for D (5 bases). The CDR3 covers 15 residues. Germline V gene data show CDR1 as LGHDT and CDR2 as YNNKEL (reference sequence). V dropped 1 base and J dropped 6 bases, with 16 bases sitting between them. CDR3 in amino acids: CASSQGTHGVGEQYF. As DNA, the CDR3 is TGTGCCAGCAGCCAAGGTACCCACGGGGTGGGCGAGCAGTACTTC.

V gene TRBV24-1 combines with J gene TRBJ1-6; TRBD1 might be the D (6 bases). The CDR3 runs to 14 residues. CDR1 and CDR2 (germline): KGHDR, SFDVKD. V shed 12 bases and J shed 11 bases, with 22 bases lying between them. Here the CDR3 reads CAYPNGGRYPPLHF. CDR3 bases: TGTGCCTACCCAAACGGGGGGCGCTATCCACCCCTCCACTTT.

The chain has TRBV27 and TRBJ1-1, with 9 nucleotides matching TRBD1. The CDR3 totals 16 residues. J was trimmed by 7 bases and V by 5 bases; bases with no gene match: 14. The V gene's germline CDR1 is MNHEY and CDR2 SMNVEV (reference sequence). CDR3 bases: TGTGCCAGCAGTATTACCACAGGGGGCGGAGGAGGTGAAGCTTTCTTT. Its translation is CASSITTGGGGGEAFF.

The J gene is TRBJ2-2, the V gene TRBV7-3; a weak D match, TRBD2 (5 bases). Trimming pared 6 bases from V and 0 bases from J, leaving 14 bases between. The germline CDR1 and CDR2 sequences are SGHTA and FQGTGA. This CDR3 spans 16 amino acids. The CDR3: CASSSSGGANTGELFF. CDR3 nucleotide sequence: TGTGCCAGCAGTTCCAGCGGAGGCGCGAACACCGGGGAGCTGTTTTTT.

The gene calls are TRBV29-1 and TRBJ1-1, with D tentatively TRBD1 (5 bases). CDR3 length: 15 residues. The V and J ends lost 5 bases and 4 bases respectively, with 20 bases between them. Germline values: CDR1 SQVTM, CDR2 ANQGSEA. The CDR3 sequence is CSVNPSGYGGTEAFF. DNA of the CDR3: TGCAGCGTTAACCCATCAGGGTACGGGGGCACTGAAGCTTTCTTT.

The chain uses TRBV10-3 and TRBJ1-1; possible D gene TRBD1, 5 bases. The CDR3 covers 14 residues. Germline CDR1 and CDR2: ENHRY and SYGVKD. Trimming stripped 2 bases from V and 1 base from J, with 8 bases between. The CDR3 loop is CAISEPGQNTEAFF. CDR3 nucleotides: TGTGCCATCAGTGAGCCAGGGCAGAACACTGAAGCTTTCTTT.

The chain links TRBV10-1 to TRBJ1-3, with D unresolved. This CDR3 is built from 13 residues. Germline V gene sequence: CDR1 WNHNN, CDR2 SYGVQD (reference sequence). Trimming shortened V by 8 bases and J by 3 bases, and 11 bases separated the two germline ends. This CDR3 reads CASPCPGGNTIYF. Written as DNA, the CDR3 is TGCGCCAGCCCATGTCCAGGTGGAAACACCATATATTTT.

J is TRBJ2-7 and V is TRBV3-1 (or the pseudogene TRBV3-2), with 8 bases that match TRBD1. The CDR3 is 14 residues long. Germline CDR1 and CDR2: LGHDT and YNNKEL (reference sequence). Losses at the gene ends were 2 bases for V and 4 bases for J; bases not matched to a gene: 4. The CDR3 nucleotides are TGTGCCAGCAGCCAAACAGGGGGAATGTACGAGCAGTACTTC. Translation: CASSQTGGMYEQYF.

This clone appeared a few times. The chain combines TRBV6-1 with TRBJ1-5; tentative D call: TRBD1 (5 bases). V shed 3 bases and J shed 7 bases, with 13 bases lying between them. The CDR3 has 14 residues. Germline assignment: CDR1 MNHNS and CDR2 SASEGT. The CDR3 DNA reads TGTGCCAGCAGTGACGCCGGGGGAGAACAGCCCCAGCATTTT. This codes for CASSDAGGEQPQHF.

The chain joins TRBV18 to TRBJ1-4, with 11 nucleotides matching TRBD1. V lost 3 bases and J lost 8; bases outside the gene matches: 2. The CDR3 extends over 14 amino acids. Germline CDR1 is KGHSH and CDR2 is LQKENI. The CDR3 DNA is TGTGCCAGCTCACCGGGGACAGGGGGAGAAAAACTGTTTTTT. Residues: CASSPGTGGEKLFF.

The rearrangement uses TRBV7-9 and TRBJ2-7, with 11 bases fitting TRBD2. CDR1 SEHNR and CDR2 FQNEAQ come from the germline V gene (reference sequence). This CDR3 comprises 16 residues. Trimming cost V 3 bases and J 3 bases; bases outside gene matches: 7. The DNA for the CDR3 is TGTGCCAGCAGCTTTCCTTCAGGGACTAGCGGCTACGAGCAGTACTTC. This translates into CASSFPSGTSGYEQYF.

The chain joins TRBV6-6 to TRBJ2-2; unclear D gene. The CDR3 is made up of 17 amino acids. V was clipped by 5 bases and J by 5 bases, with 21 bases between them. The germline gives CDR1 MNHNY, CDR2 SVGAGI (reference sequence). The CDR3 bases are TGTGCCAGCAGTCCTCCCAATGCCCAGGCCGGAACCGGGGAGCTGTTTTTT. Translation gives CASSPPNAQAGTGELFF.

This chain joins TRBV10-1 and TRBJ1-2, with a possible D match to TRBD1 (5 bases). Germline V CDR1 and CDR2: WNHNN, SYGVQD (reference sequence). The CDR3 is made up of 15 amino acids. V lost 0 bases and J 8 bases, leaving 16 bases between the germline ends. The CDR3 reads CASSESRTNREGYTF. DNA for the CDR3: TGCGCCAGCAGTGAGTCCCGGACAAATAGGGAAGGCTACACCTTC.